These T cell receptor beta chains were read from a single sample in a study of CD8 T cells in ankylosing spondylitis. TCRdb re-called the 5' RACE reads with MiXCR, one entry per CDR3 protein. This sample carries around 140,000 distinct CDR3 sequences, about an eighth of them seen once, and the ten largest clones take about 4%. Sequencing was done on a sample of blood, either unsorted or a sorted T cell fraction (not recorded which). These receptors all stem from a female donor with ankylosing spondylitis or in good health (not recorded which). The CDR3 runs from the conserved cysteine through the conserved F or W. The D gene is left open where the match is weak. Expanded clones are given a class, and other clones once, few, many or no size at all.

TRBJ2-2 | TRBV28 | many | TRBD1 | CASSLGQGTGELFF | TGTGCCAGCAGCCTCGGACAGGGCACCGGGGAGCTGTTTTTT
TRBJ1-1 | TRBV3-1 | many | - | CASSQAETDTEAFF | TGTGCCAGCAGCCAAGCAGAGACTGACACTGAAGCTTTCTTT
TRBJ2-4 | TRBV12-3/TRBV12-4 | many | - | CASRPDGMDIQYF | TGTGCCAGCAGACCAGACGGAATGGACATTCAGTACTTC
TRBJ2-3 | TRBV12-3/TRBV12-4 | many | - | CASSSGTPSTDTQYF | TGTGCCAGCAGCTCCGGGACTCCCAGCACAGATACGCAGTATTTT
TRBJ2-7 | TRBV2 | many | TRBD2 | CASISERGPYEQYF | TGTGCCAGCATTTCTGAGCGGGGGCCGTACGAGCAGTACTTC
TRBJ2-1 | TRBV20-1 | few | - | CSARTNLGNEQFF | TGCAGTGCTAGAACAAACCTGGGGAATGAGCAGTTCTTC
TRBJ2-3 | TRBV11-2 | many | - | CASSLGHRADTQYF | TGTGCCAGCAGCCTGGGACATCGGGCAGATACGCAGTATTTT
TRBJ1-2 | TRBV7-9 | many | - | CASSSQQGQNGYTF | TGTGCCAGCAGCTCACAGCAGGGGCAGAATGGCTACACCTTC
TRBJ2-4 | TRBV7-2 | - | TRBD2 | CASSPGGGNIQYF | TGTGCCAGCAGCCCGGGAGGGGGAAACATTCAGTACTTC
TRBJ1-2 | TRBV29-1 | many | - | CSAYTDFGGGYTF | TGCAGCGCATATACGGACTTCGGAGGGGGCTACACCTTC
TRBJ2-1 | TRBV20-1 | many | TRBD2 | CSASSPGLVYEQFF | TGCAGTGCTAGTTCCCCGGGACTAGTCTATGAGCAGTTCTTC
TRBJ1-3 | TRBV7-9 | few | TRBD1 | CASGGDSHSGNTIYF | TGTGCCAGCGGGGGGGACAGTCACTCTGGAAACACCATATATTTT
TRBJ1-5 | TRBV20-1 | many | - | CSASSGMGQPQHF | TGCAGTGCTAGTTCGGGGATGGGTCAGCCCCAGCATTTT
TRBJ1-5 | TRBV19 | many | - | CASSIMSGSNQPQHF | TGTGCCAGTAGTATCATGTCAGGGAGCAATCAGCCCCAGCATTTT
TRBJ2-2 | TRBV7-3 | - | - | CASSLDVGELFF | TGTGCCAGCAGCTTAGATGTCGGGGAGCTGTTTTTT
TRBJ1-2 | TRBV12-3/TRBV12-4 | - | - | CASSLDMGGVLGYTF | TGTGCCAGCAGTTTAGATATGGGAGGTGTCTTGGGCTACACCTTC
TRBJ2-7 | TRBV29-1 | many | - | CSVELARSNEQYF | TGCAGCGTTGAACTCGCGAGGTCTAACGAGCAGTACTTC
TRBJ2-1 | TRBV7-8 | - | TRBD1 | CASLKTGGSYNEQFF | TGTGCCAGCCTAAAAACAGGGGGCTCCTACAATGAGCAGTTCTTC
TRBJ2-3 | TRBV5-1 | many | TRBD2 | CASSKLVGLADTDTQYF | TGCGCCAGCAGCAAACTTGTGGGTCTAGCGGATACAGATACGCAGTATTTT
TRBJ1-1 | TRBV18 | many | - | CASSQGITEAFF | TGTGCCAGCTCACAGGGGATCACTGAAGCTTTCTTT
TRBJ2-1 | TRBV5-1 | many | TRBD2 | CASSWGLAGPYNEQFF | TGCGCCAGCAGCTGGGGACTAGCGGGGCCCTACAATGAGCAGTTCTTC
TRBJ1-1 | TRBV6-1 | - | - | CASTFSGGATAFF | TGTGCCAGCACCTTCTCCGGGGGGGCGACAGCTTTCTTT
TRBJ1-2 | TRBV5-1 | - | TRBD1 | CASSYSDRDGYTF | TGCGCCAGCAGCTACTCCGACAGGGACGGCTACACCTTC
TRBJ1-4 | TRBV20-1 | many | TRBD1 | CSASDGTGGGKLFF | TGCAGTGCTAGCGACGGGACAGGGGGCGGAAAACTGTTTTTT
TRBJ2-4 | TRBV5-1 | many | TRBD2 | CASSFGDSGNIQYF | TGCGCCAGCAGCTTCGGGGATAGCGGGAACATTCAGTACTTC
TRBJ2-1 | TRBV12-3/TRBV12-4 | few | - | CASSISTSYNEQFF | TGTGCCAGCAGTATTTCAACCTCCTACAATGAGCAGTTCTTC
TRBJ2-2 | TRBV12-3/TRBV12-4 | many | - | CASSRGNTGELFF | TGTGCCAGCAGTCGCGGGAACACCGGGGAGCTGTTTTTT
TRBJ1-5 | TRBV5-1 | many | TRBD1 | CASSPGTAPNQPQHF | TGCGCCAGCAGCCCAGGGACAGCCCCTAATCAGCCCCAGCATTTT
TRBJ2-2 | TRBV29-1 | many | TRBD1 | CSITRDSNTGELFF | TGCAGCATCACTCGGGACAGCAACACCGGGGAGCTGTTTTTT
TRBJ1-2 | TRBV7-2 | many | - | CASSRSVDTNYGYTF | TGTGCCAGCAGTCGATCAGTAGATACGAACTATGGCTACACCTTC
TRBJ1-5 | TRBV12-3/TRBV12-4 | many | - | CASSFRVGQPQHF | TGTGCCAGCAGTTTCAGGGTAGGGCAGCCCCAGCATTTT
TRBJ2-1 | TRBV20-1 | many | TRBD2 | CSARGRAGGIYNEQFF | TGCAGTGCTAGAGGGCGAGCGGGAGGCATATACAATGAGCAGTTCTTC
TRBJ2-2 | TRBV5-4 | - | - | CASSSLDGTGELFF | TGTGCCAGCAGCTCCCTTGACGGGACCGGGGAGCTGTTTTTT